Listed here is a single TCR beta chain. Antigen specificity is unknown. The CDR3 consists of 17 residues. The junction had 9 bases not matched to a gene; V was cut back by 2 bases and J by 4 bases. Germline V gives CDR1 MNHEY, CDR2 SMNVEV (reference sequence). The record originates from a study of OX40 agonist ivuxolimab in advanced cancers. Study at large: Aged roughly 23 to 79 with a mean of approximately 60 years, they were less than 90% male.

Notes on the study in general: Expanded clones belonging to CD8+ T cells outnumbered, on average, those of CD4+. Partial responders receiving 0.1-3.0 mg/kg showed among the lowest clonal expansion.

This table comes from immunoSEQ multiplex PCR, and its TCRdb copy is limited to in-frame clones, with some not included. Here the sample spans tens of thousands of clones, less than 90% being singletons. The V gene is TRBV27, the J gene TRBJ2-1; the match to TRBD1 covers 9 bases. This specimen consisted of CD4+ or CD8+ T cells sorted from blood, obtained in a trial of the OX40 agonist ivuxolimab. This clonotype originated in an adult with an advanced solid tumor such as melanoma, head and neck, liver or kidney cancer. CDR3: CASSLVVLGQGYNEQFF. The CDR3 nucleotides are TGTGCCAGCAGTTTAGTCGTTTTGGGACAGGGTTACAATGAGCAGTTCTTC.